This TCR beta chain was observed in a study of T cells in Graves' hyperthyroidism and ophthalmopathy. Trimming at V came to 1 base and at J to 5 bases, leaving 0 bases not matched to a gene. Germline V gene lookup returns CDR1 DFQATT and CDR2 SNEGSKA (reference sequence). This CDR3 has 13 amino acids. Whole-study findings and limits: Ophthalmopathy stood apart from stable hyperthyroidism in a 13 V-J model. Appearing also in blood were most of the thyroid clonotypes expanded above 0.001.

RNA transcripts gave rise to amplified TCR beta CDR3 regions. First-round RT-PCR with HTBI primers amplified the TCR CDR3 region. TCRdb reprocessed the multiplex PCR reads with MiXCR, giving one entry per CDR3 protein. The table has around 420,000 distinct CDR3 sequences, more than 15% seen once; the top ten hold roughly 7.7%. This clonotype appeared many times. Its antigen is unidentified. V is TRBV20-1 and J is TRBJ2-1; 9 nucleotides align to TRBD1. The sequence was collected from a woman aged 18-30 years with Graves' hyperthyroidism. The sample taken for sequencing was blood. Written as DNA, the CDR3 is TGCAGTGCTAGAGGGGACAGGGACAATGAGCAGTTCTTC. As protein: CSARGDRDNEQFF.